The source of this TCR beta chain is a study of T cells in Graves' hyperthyroidism and ophthalmopathy. This clonotype was seen at least ten times. Amplified TCR beta CDR3 regions came from RNA transcripts. Researchers ran a first-round RT-PCR on the TCR CDR3 using the HTBI primer set. A single record per CDR3 protein comes from TCRdb applying MiXCR to the multiplex PCR reads. This table has approximately 610,000 distinct CDR3 sequences, roughly 14% appearing once. The V end lost 8 bases, the J end lost 7 bases, and 5 bases lay between the germline ends. Germline-derived CDR1 and CDR2 are MDHEN and SYDVKM. This CDR3 comprises 9 residues.

The chain employs TRBV28 and TRBJ1-1; D call uncertain. Sequencing input: blood. This TCR came from a middle-aged woman with Graves' ophthalmopathy. The CDR3 coding sequence is TGTGCCAGCCGAATTGAAGCTTTCTTT. The encoded protein is CASRIEAFF.